The 22 T cell receptor beta chains below come from one sample, sequenced in a study of blood T cells in healthy people across ages. PCR was performed a second time for roughly 7 to 11 cycles using a sample-barcoded 5' primer and a J-beta primer mix. TCRdb independently ran MiXCR on the 5' RACE reads; one entry per CDR3 protein. The table has about 930,000 distinct CDR3 sequences, approximately 32% seen once; the top ten hold 9.5% to 13%. This same sample was also taken into another study, of T cells of mothers and their children.

The sample was blood. These receptors came from a woman in her thirties or forties in good health.

This clonotype occurred a few times. The V gene is TRBV18, the J gene TRBJ1-2; D gene uncertain. Looked up from germline, CDR1 is KGHSH and CDR2 is LQKENI. Trimming removed 2 bases from V and 6 bases from J, with 10 bases in between. CDR3 length equals 13 residues. CDR3 loop: CASSPEGWDGYTF. As DNA, the CDR3 is TGTGCCAGCTCACCAGAGGGCTGGGATGGCTACACCTTC.

This clonotype was picked up many times. The chain has TRBV10-3 and TRBJ2-1, with D maybe TRBD1 (6 bases). V lost 3 bases to trimming and J lost 8 bases, with 8 bases between them. The CDR3 contains 12 residues. Germline V gene sequence: CDR1 ENHRY, CDR2 SYGVKD. CDR3 coding DNA: TGTGCCATCAGTGAACAGGGTTATGAGCAGTTCTTC. It yields the protein CAISEQGYEQFF.

The rearrangement joins TRBV7-9 to TRBJ2-2, with no clear D. The V end lost 7 bases, the J end lost 1 base, and 10 bases lay between the germline ends. This CDR3 is 14 amino acids long. In germline, CDR1 is SEHNR, CDR2 FQNEAQ (reference sequence). The CDR3 sequence is CASTPGRNTGELFF. CDR3 coding DNA: TGTGCCAGCACCCCGGGTCGGAACACCGGGGAGCTGTTTTTT.

The V call is TRBV5-6, the J call TRBJ2-7; D is unresolved. The CDR3 is 16 amino acids. Trimming cost V 0 bases and J 1 base, with 14 bases left between them. Germline values: CDR1 SGHDT, CDR2 YYEEEE. CDR3 residues: CASSLGHFFPSYEQYF. The CDR3 nucleotides are TGTGCCAGCAGCTTGGGCCACTTCTTCCCGTCCTACGAGCAGTACTTC.

The rearrangement uses TRBV2 and TRBJ2-5, with 8 positions matching TRBD1. Germline V gene data show CDR1 as SNHLY and CDR2 as FYNNEI. This CDR3 comprises 13 residues. V dropped 6 bases and J dropped 5; count of bases not matched to a gene: 5. The CDR3 sequence: CASRTGQAETQYF. The CDR3, as DNA: TGTGCCAGCAGAACGGGACAGGCGGAGACCCAGTACTTC.

In this sample, this clonotype turned up a few times. An end of the junction differs from the germline gene, which may be a read error. The V and J genes are TRBV3-1 and TRBJ2-7, with D unclear. The CDR3 contains 15 residues. Germline V gene data show CDR1 as LGHDT and CDR2 as YNNKEL (reference sequence). The CDR3 spells CASSQGNNGVRERYF. The CDR3, as DNA: TGTGCCAGCAGCCAAGGAAACAACGGAGTAAGAGAGCGGTACTTC.

This clonotype has a handful of counts. V usage is TRBV4-1 and J usage is TRBJ1-2; 9 positions agree with TRBD1. J lost 8 bases, V lost 3 bases, and 7 bases had no gene match. Germline values: CDR1 MGHRA, CDR2 YSYEKL. The CDR3 runs to 14 residues. The CDR3 coding sequence is TGCGCCAGCAGCCATCCCGGGACAGGGTCCGGCTACACCTTC. Translating gives CASSHPGTGSGYTF.

CDR3 nucleotide sequence: TGTGCCACCAGTGATTTGGTCCGGGACAGCTACGAGCAGTACTTC. Amino acids: CATSDLVRDSYEQYF. The V and J genes are TRBV24-1 and TRBJ2-7, with 7 bases lining up with TRBD1. CDR3 size: 15 residues. From germline, CDR1 is KGHDR and CDR2 SFDVKD. The V gene end was trimmed by 0 bases and the J gene end by 3 bases; junction bases not matched to a gene: 4.

The chain combines TRBV18 with TRBJ1-1; D remains ambiguous. The CDR3 has 15 amino acids. The V end was cut by 0 bases, the J end by 0 bases, with 8 bases between. Germline V lookup: CDR1 KGHSH, CDR2 LQKENI. CDR3 sequence: CASSPPNSLNTEAFF. CDR3 coding DNA: TGTGCCAGCTCACCACCTAACAGTTTGAACACTGAAGCTTTCTTT. Full variable domain (rest looked up from reference TRBV18 and TRBJ1-1): NAGVMQNPRHLVRRRGQEARLRCSPMKGHSHVYWYRQLPEEGLKFMVYLQKENIIDESGMPKERFSAEFPKEGPSILRIQQVVRGDSAAYFCASSPPNSLNTEAFFGQGTRLTVV.

This clonotype has at least ten counts. The chain carries TRBV20-1 and TRBJ1-5, with D tentatively TRBD1 (6 bases). Germline V gene lookup returns CDR1 DFQATT and CDR2 SNEGSKA (reference sequence). The CDR3 extends over 14 amino acids. Trimming left V 6 bases short and J 4 bases short, with 16 bases between. In DNA form, the CDR3 reads TGCAGTGCGGTGGGACACCGAATAAATCAGCCCCAGCATTTT. As protein: CSAVGHRINQPQHF.

The chain recombines TRBV5-1 with TRBJ2-5; 8 bases are shared with TRBD2. V trimming: 0 bases; J trimming: 10 bases; junction bases outside the gene matches: 11. The CDR3 loop spans 15 amino acids. Germline V gene lookup returns CDR1 SGHRS and CDR2 YFSETQ. CDR3 sequence: CASSLAVSGVRVQYF. The CDR3 nucleotides are TGCGCCAGCAGCTTGGCCGTTAGCGGGGTCCGAGTCCAGTACTTC. The whole variable domain, remainder taken from reference TRBV5-1 and TRBJ2-5, is KAGVTQTPRYLIKTRGQQVTLSCSPISGHRSVSWYQQTPGQGLQFLFEYFSETQRNKGNFPGRFSGRQFSNSRSEMNVSTLELGDSALYLCASSLAVSGVRVQYFGPGTRLLVL.

The table lists this clonotype with many counts. This chain joins TRBV7-2 and TRBJ1-5, with D tentatively TRBD1 (5 bases). With 1 base removed from V and 3 bases from J, the gap between germline ends came to 13 bases. CDR3 size: 16 residues. CDR1 SGHTA and CDR2 FQGNSA come from the germline V gene. CDR3 DNA sequence: TGTGCCAGCAGCTTAGTATCAGGGCGGTCCAATCAGCCCCAGCATTTT. It codes for CASSLVSGRSNQPQHF.

This clonotype showed up just a few times. Written as DNA, the CDR3 is TGTGCCAGCAGCTTTCTCGGGGGGAAGATAGATACGCAGTATTTT. Its translation is CASSFLGGKIDTQYF. This chain uses TRBV7-8 with TRBJ2-3, with 7 bases fitting TRBD2. J lost 5 bases, V lost 3 bases, and 8 bases had no gene match. This CDR3 is 15 amino acids long. Germline V lookup: CDR1 SGHVS, CDR2 FQNEAQ.

This clonotype came up a few times. The rearrangement uses TRBV3-1 and TRBJ2-1; 9 nucleotides match TRBD2. This CDR3 is built from 16 residues. Trimming took 7 bases from V and 4 from J; bases not matched to a gene: 11. Germline CDR1 reads LGHDT; CDR2 reads YNNKEL (reference sequence). In DNA, the CDR3 is TGTGCCAGCAATCCATCGTCCAGCGGGGGGTACAATGAGCAGTTCTTC. It codes for CASNPSSSGGYNEQFF.

This clonotype has just a few counts. The gene calls are TRBV12-3 or TRBV12-4 and TRBJ2-5; 8 nucleotides match TRBD2. Trimming at V came to 5 bases and at J to 2 bases, leaving 7 bases not matched to a gene. The CDR3 length is 15 residues. CDR3 residues: CASSPGGGNQETQYF. The CDR3 region has the DNA TGTGCCAGCAGTCCCGGGGGGGGGAATCAAGAGACCCAGTACTTC.

The rearrangement joins TRBV29-1 to TRBJ1-2, with 9 bases aligning to TRBD1. The CDR3 length is 13 residues. V trimming: 3 bases; J trimming: 4 bases; junction bases outside the gene matches: 3. Germline V CDR1 and CDR2: SQVTM, ANQGSEA. The CDR3 region is CSVETGGSYGYTF. In DNA form, the CDR3 reads TGCAGCGTTGAGACAGGGGGTAGCTATGGCTACACCTTC.

In its sample, this clonotype was seen many times. The gene calls are TRBV29-1 and TRBJ2-7; unclear D gene. Looked up from germline, CDR1 is SQVTM and CDR2 is ANQGSEA. This CDR3 comprises 13 residues. V was trimmed by 4 bases and J by 1 base, leaving 11 bases between them. The CDR3 nucleotides read TGCAGCGTTGCCAACGTCCAATCCTACGAGCAGTACTTC. Its translation: CSVANVQSYEQYF.

In the case of this clonotype: Being one base from a much bigger clone, this may be a read error. The rearrangement uses TRBV18 and TRBJ2-3; 9 bases are a match to TRBD1. This CDR3 contains 15 residues. The germline V gene has CDR1 KGHSH and CDR2 LQKENI. CDR3: CASPPGTGLTDTQYF. The CDR3 coding sequence is TGTGCCAGCCCACCTGGGACAGGGCTCACAGATACGCAGTATTTT. Drawing the rest from reference TRBV18 and TRBJ2-3, the complete variable domain is NAGVMQNPRHLVRRRGQEARLRCSPMKGHSHVYWYRQLPEEGLKFMVYLQKENIIDESGMPKERFSAEFPKEGPSILRIQQVVRGDSAAYFCASPPGTGLTDTQYFGPGTRLTVL.

Ten or more counts support this clonotype. The chain employs TRBV5-6 and TRBJ1-5, with no clear D. V was shortened by 2 bases and J by 1 base, with 7 bases between the two germline ends. Looked up from germline, CDR1 is SGHDT and CDR2 is YYEEEE. There are 14 residues in the CDR3. The CDR3 sequence is CASSLGLSNQPQHF. The CDR3 DNA reads TGTGCCAGCAGCTTAGGGCTCAGCAATCAGCCCCAGCATTTT.

The genes are TRBV5-1 and TRBJ1-2; the D gene is possibly TRBD1 (5 bases). V was cut by 4 bases and J by 6 bases, with 10 bases left in between. This CDR3 has 12 amino acids. Germline loops: CDR1 SGHRS, CDR2 YFSETQ. In DNA form, the CDR3 reads TGCGCCAGCAGCCACGGGACGAATGGCTACACCTTC. Residues: CASSHGTNGYTF.

The chain has TRBV24-1 and TRBJ2-2; D is perhaps TRBD2 (6 bases). Per germline, CDR1 KGHDR and CDR2 SFDVKD. V lost 7 bases and J 0 bases, leaving 8 bases between the germline ends. The CDR3 loop spans 14 amino acids. As DNA, the CDR3 is TGTGCCACCAGCGGGGGAGCGAACACCGGGGAGCTGTTTTTT. Its translation: CATSGGANTGELFF.

The chain has TRBV10-3 and TRBJ2-5; 10 positions agree with TRBD1. Trimming at V came to 5 bases and at J to 5 bases, leaving 8 bases not matched to a gene. From germline, CDR1 is ENHRY and CDR2 SYGVKD. This CDR3 has 15 amino acids. The DNA for the CDR3 is TGTGCCATCAGTCCAACGACAGGGGGCACGGAGACCCAGTACTTC. Encoded protein: CAISPTTGGTETQYF.